These T cell receptor beta chains were read from a single sample in a study of blood T cell repertoires in COVID-19. Here immunoSEQ multiplex PCR was the method, and the copy in TCRdb shows in-frame clones only, minus some. The repertoire has around 100,000 clones, 90% of them found once; the top ten carry roughly 5%. Sequencing was carried out using peripheral blood. The receptors come from a man between 45 and 60 years old with acute or convalescent COVID-19. CDR3s include the opening cysteine and the closing phenylalanine or tryptophan. The D gene is left open where the match is weak. Not all rows give a size; the values are once, few, many and, for expanded clones, a class.

DNA: TGCGCCAGCAGCCTCGGGACAGGCGATACACCCCTCCACTTT; CDR3: CASSLGTGDTPLHF; J: TRBJ1-6; size: NA; V: TRBV5-1; D: TRBD1
DNA: TGTGCCAGCTCACCAGGACAGGGAGGGACCGGGGAGCTGTTTTTT; CDR3: CASSPGQGGTGELFF; J: TRBJ2-2; size: NA; V: TRBV18; D: NA
DNA: TGTGCCAGCAGCTTAGCGGGACTAGCGGGAGGGCCGCTTCGCGACGAGCAGTACTTC; CDR3: CASSLAGLAGGPLRDEQYF; J: TRBJ2-7; size: NA; V: TRBV7-2; D: TRBD2
DNA: TGTGCCAGCAGCCGGGGGAGACCTAGCGCTCCTTGGGAGACCCAGTACTTC; CDR3: CASSRGRPSAPWETQYF; J: TRBJ2-5; size: NA; V: TRBV3-1/TRBV3-2; D: NA
DNA: TGTGCCAGCAGTTACTCGCCAGGGGCAGATTCACCCCTCCACTTT; CDR3: CASSYSPGADSPLHF; J: TRBJ1-6; size: NA; V: TRBV6-5; D: NA
DNA: TGTGCCAGCAGCCTCGGGAGGGTGGAGGAGACCCAGTACTTC; CDR3: CASSLGRVEETQYF; J: TRBJ2-5; size: NA; V: TRBV11-3; D: TRBD2
DNA: TGTGCCAGCAGCTTAGGGGGACTAGCGGGAGCTGCCGAGCAGTACTTC; CDR3: CASSLGGLAGAAEQYF; J: TRBJ2-7; size: NA; V: TRBV7-2; D: TRBD2
DNA: TGCAGCGTTGAAGCAGGGGAGTCTTACACTGAAGCTTTCTTT; CDR3: CSVEAGESYTEAFF; J: TRBJ1-1; size: NA; V: TRBV29-1; D: NA
DNA: TGTGCCAGCTCACCGGGACAGGGTTCGAACACTGAAGCTTTCTTT; CDR3: CASSPGQGSNTEAFF; J: TRBJ1-1; size: NA; V: TRBV18; D: TRBD1
DNA: TGCGCCAGCAGCGTGCCCGGTGCAGATACGCAGTATTTT; CDR3: CASSVPGADTQYF; J: TRBJ2-3; size: few; V: TRBV5-1; D: NA
DNA: TGTGCCACCAGCAGAGATGGCACCGGCACAGATACGCAGTATTTT; CDR3: CATSRDGTGTDTQYF; J: TRBJ2-3; size: NA; V: TRBV15; D: NA
DNA: TGTGCCAGCAGCCAACGGGAAAATGAGCAGTTCTTC; CDR3: CASSQRENEQFF; J: TRBJ2-1; size: NA; V: TRBV3-1/TRBV3-2; D: NA
DNA: TGTGCCAGCAGCGGACTATACTCTGAAGCTTTCTTT; CDR3: CASSGLYSEAFF; J: TRBJ1-1; size: NA; V: TRBV6-5; D: NA
DNA: TGTGCCAGCAGCTTTACAGAGTCTGGGGCCAACGTCCTGACTTTC; CDR3: CASSFTESGANVLTF; J: TRBJ2-6; size: NA; V: TRBV7-9; D: NA
DNA: TGTGCCAGCAGCCAAGACAGACAGGAGCAAGGCTACACCTTC; CDR3: CASSQDRQEQGYTF; J: TRBJ1-2; size: NA; V: TRBV4-2; D: NA
DNA: TGCAGCGTGGGTCTTGGCAGGGGCGACTATGGCTACACCTTC; CDR3: CSVGLGRGDYGYTF; J: TRBJ1-2; size: NA; V: TRBV29-1; D: NA
DNA: TGTGCCAGCAGACCTCCGGGACAGGTCTACTACACCTTC; CDR3: CASRPPGQVYYTF; J: TRBJ1-2; size: NA; V: TRBV6-5; D: TRBD1
DNA: TGTGCCAGCAGACAACTAGCGGGAGTGGATACGCAGTATTTT; CDR3: CASRQLAGVDTQYF; J: TRBJ2-3; size: NA; V: TRBV2; D: TRBD2
DNA: TGTGCCAGCAGCCACCGGGACTTGAATACGCCCCAGCATTTT; CDR3: CASSHRDLNTPQHF; J: TRBJ1-5; size: NA; V: TRBV7-8; D: NA
DNA: TGTGCCAGCAGCCCAGGCCTAGCGGATACAGATACGCAGTATTTT; CDR3: CASSPGLADTDTQYF; J: TRBJ2-3; size: NA; V: TRBV7-9; D: TRBD2
DNA: TGTGCCACCAGTGATTCCCGACTAGCGGTTAACACCGGGGAGCTGTTTTTT; CDR3: CATSDSRLAVNTGELFF; J: TRBJ2-2; size: NA; V: TRBV24-1; D: TRBD2
DNA: TGTGCCAGCAGCTTAAATTCGGGTGGCTACACCTTC; CDR3: CASSLNSGGYTF; J: TRBJ1-2; size: NA; V: TRBV7-2; D: NA
DNA: TGTGCCAGCAGTGCCGGGACAGATAATCAGCCCCAGCATTTT; CDR3: CASSAGTDNQPQHF; J: TRBJ1-5; size: NA; V: TRBV6-4; D: TRBD1
DNA: TGTGCCACCAGTGACCCCGGACAAAGTAATCAGCCCCAGCATTTT; CDR3: CATSDPGQSNQPQHF; J: TRBJ1-5; size: NA; V: TRBV24-1; D: NA
DNA: TGTGCCTGGAGTTTGGAGGACAATCAGCCCCAGCATTTT; CDR3: CAWSLEDNQPQHF; J: TRBJ1-5; size: NA; V: TRBV30; D: NA
DNA: TGTGCCAGCAGAATGAACGGACTAGCGGTGGGGGGTACGCAGTATTTT; CDR3: CASRMNGLAVGGTQYF; J: TRBJ2-3; size: NA; V: TRBV5-6; D: TRBD2
DNA: TGTGCCAGCAGGCCCACAGGGGGCTATGGCTACACCTTC; CDR3: CASRPTGGYGYTF; J: TRBJ1-2; size: few; V: TRBV6-5; D: TRBD1
DNA: TGTGCCAGCAGCCAAGATTTAGCCGGGGAGCTGTTTTTT; CDR3: CASSQDLAGELFF; J: TRBJ2-2; size: NA; V: TRBV14; D: NA
DNA: TGCAGTGCTAGTAGGGGGAATGGAAACACCATATATTTT; CDR3: CSASRGNGNTIYF; J: TRBJ1-3; size: NA; V: TRBV20-1; D: NA
DNA: TGTGCCTGGACAGGGTCCCCCAACTATGGCTACACCTTC; CDR3: CAWTGSPNYGYTF; J: TRBJ1-2; size: NA; V: TRBV30; D: NA
DNA: TGTGCCAGCAGTTTTCTCGGGAGTTCCTACAATGAGCAGTTCTTC; CDR3: CASSFLGSSYNEQFF; J: TRBJ2-1; size: NA; V: TRBV27; D: NA
DNA: TGTGCCAGCAGCCTGGAGGATGGCTACACCTTC; CDR3: CASSLEDGYTF; J: TRBJ1-2; size: NA; V: TRBV28; D: NA
DNA: TGCAGTGCTAGTTATGGGACTAGCGGGAGGGGGAGTGAGCAGTTCTTC; CDR3: CSASYGTSGRGSEQFF; J: TRBJ2-1; size: NA; V: TRBV20-1; D: TRBD2
DNA: TGTGCCAGCAGCGGGGTGGGCAATGAGCAGTTCTTC; CDR3: CASSGVGNEQFF; J: TRBJ2-1; size: NA; V: TRBV6-5; D: NA
DNA: TGCGCCAGCAGCCTGACAGGGGAAGGGCACACTGAAGCTTTCTTT; CDR3: CASSLTGEGHTEAFF; J: TRBJ1-1; size: NA; V: TRBV5-1; D: TRBD1
DNA: TGCAGTGCTAGTCAGCGGATGGCAGATACGCAGTATTTT; CDR3: CSASQRMADTQYF; J: TRBJ2-3; size: once; V: TRBV20-1; D: NA
DNA: TGCAGCGTGACTGGGGGACTAGCGCCGGGCACAGATACGCAGTATTTT; CDR3: CSVTGGLAPGTDTQYF; J: TRBJ2-3; size: NA; V: TRBV29-1; D: TRBD2